The present T cell receptor beta chain was sequenced within a study of CD8 T cells in ankylosing spondylitis. Points from the study as a whole: Existing reports had already noted some motif variants in reactive arthritis synovial fluid and blood. Within ankylosing spondylitis blood, a TCR beta motif made up of several highly homologous variants appeared to be characteristic. Disease-linked clones reportedly showed significant enrichment in matched ankylosing spondylitis synovial fluid. Disease-associated clones were CD8+ and fairly uncommon in peripheral blood.

Regarding this clonotype: The antigen remains undetermined.

A single record per CDR3 protein comes from TCRdb applying MiXCR to the 5' RACE reads. The table lists some 700,000 distinct CDR3 sequences, roughly 20% of them singletons. V lost 9 bases, J lost 3 bases, and 9 bases lay in between. This CDR3 has 11 residues. The germline V gene has CDR1 SNHLY and CDR2 FYNNEI. Material for sequencing was blood, either unsorted or a sorted T cell fraction (not recorded which). The sequence derives from a male donor with ankylosing spondylitis. The V call is TRBV2, the J call TRBJ2-7; TRBD2 is a possible D gene (6 bases). CDR3 coding DNA: TGTGCCAGGTTGGAGGGCTACGAGCAGTACTTC. Its translation: CARLEGYEQYF.